This TCR beta chain was identified in a study of liver allograft versus peripheral blood T cells. On the study more broadly: Repertoires of T cell receptors in transplanted livers were compared with recipients' peripheral blood repertoires. The study, taken as a whole, reports: Reportedly, the T cell receptor repertoires present inside liver allografts differed from those in peripheral blood.

With regard to this clonotype: What it binds is unknown. A read error may produce the germline difference seen at one junction end.

CDR3 length: 18 residues. The V gene's germline CDR1 is SGHTA and CDR2 FQGNSA. One entry per CDR3 protein, called by TCRdb with MiXCR from the reads. Among about 1,100 distinct CDR3 sequences listed, under 45% were seen once. The receptor was derived from a human patient who had a liver transplant. The graft donor may account for some of the T cells. The chain carries TRBV7-2 and TRBJ2-2; 14 bases align to TRBD2. CDR3 nucleotides: TGTACCAACAGCCCCGGACTAGCGGGAGGCCCACAATGGGGGGAGCTGTTTTTT. The encoded protein is CTNSPGLAGGPQWGELFF.